Only one count was recorded for the clone carrying this TCR beta chain. Antigen specificity is unknown. These data come from a study of CD8 T cells in ankylosing spondylitis. Study-wide findings and caveats: Typical of ankylosing spondylitis blood, it appeared, was a TCR beta motif of about eight highly homologous variants. Disease-associated clones were reportedly significantly overrepresented in matched ankylosing spondylitis synovial fluid.

The CDR3 sequence is 16 residues long. CDR1 is MNHEY and CDR2 is SMNVEV in the germline V gene (reference sequence). Trimming pared 1 base from V and 2 bases from J, leaving 14 bases between. TCRdb reprocessed the 5' RACE reads with MiXCR, giving one entry per CDR3 protein. The data contain 350,000 to 450,000 distinct CDR3 sequences, 20% of them singletons. J is TRBJ1-2 and V is TRBV27, with a tentative D call TRBD1 (6 bases). The source of this sequence is a male donor with ankylosing spondylitis or in good health (not recorded which). Sample: blood, either unsorted or a sorted T cell fraction (not recorded which). This CDR3 is CASSLWADSSNYGYTF. For the CDR3, the DNA is TGTGCCAGCAGTTTATGGGCGGACAGTTCGAACTATGGCTACACCTTC.